One sample yielded the 15 T cell receptor beta chains listed below, sequenced in a study of TIL therapy for anti-PD-1-resistant metastatic lung cancer. The sample's time point: pre-treatment sample, taken before nivolumab and TIL therapy. The tumor samples were excised metastases, mostly pleural nodules or supraclavicular lymph nodes. This was the immunoSEQ v3 assay. Sequenced by immunoSEQ multiplex PCR; TCRdb stores in-frame clones only, minus some. The data contain roughly 50,000 clones, less than 85% of them singletons. Material: tumor tissue, obtained at baseline. These receptors all come from a person aged 25 to 80 with non-small cell lung cancer.

This clone was observed once. The V call is TRBV10-1, the J call TRBJ2-1; D is undetermined. CDR1 and CDR2 (germline): WNHNN, SYGVQD (reference sequence). This CDR3 is built from 16 residues. Trimming took off 6 bases at V and 0 bases at J, with 15 bases between the two ends. This CDR3 reads CASSATVPSSYNEQFF. The CDR3 DNA follows: TGCGCCAGCAGCGCTACAGTCCCGAGCTCCTACAATGAGCAGTTCTTC.

The rearrangement links TRBV6-5 to TRBJ2-3; D is possibly TRBD1 or TRBD2 (5 bases each). Germline CDR1 reads MNHEY; CDR2 reads SVGAGI. Trimming removed 1 base at V and 6 bases at J, with 8 bases between. This CDR3 has 13 residues. In DNA form, the CDR3 reads TGTGCCAGCAGTTACTTGGGGACGGATACGCAGTATTTT. Its protein is CASSYLGTDTQYF.

The chain couples TRBV6-6 to TRBJ2-2, with D maybe TRBD2 (5 bases). The CDR3 loop spans 14 amino acids. CDR1 and CDR2 from the germline V gene are MNHNY and SVGAGI (reference sequence). With 7 bases removed from V and 2 bases from J, the gap between germline ends came to 11 bases. In nucleotides, the CDR3 is TGTGCCAGCACCATGAGGGTTAACACCGGGGAGCTGTTTTTT. Amino acids: CASTMRVNTGELFF.

The V call is TRBV5-6, the J call TRBJ2-5; weak D call: TRBD2 (5 bases). V dropped 3 bases and J dropped 5 bases, with 17 bases sitting between them. The CDR3 is made up of 15 amino acids. CDR1 is SGHDT, CDR2 YYEEEE, per germline. As DNA, the CDR3 is TGTGCCAGCAGCTCTATCGGGCCGGGAAGCGAGACCCAGTACTTC. Amino acids: CASSSIGPGSETQYF.

The V call is TRBV5-3, the J call TRBJ2-2; D is unclear. TRBV5-3 is an open reading frame, and its role is uncertain. V was cut by 8 bases and J by 7 bases, with 15 bases left in between. The CDR3 is 13 residues long. The CDR3 loop reads CASSDPISGELFF. CDR3 coding DNA: TGTGCCAGCAGCGACCCTATAAGCGGGGAGCTGTTTTTT.

This clone was detected only a few times. This rearrangement joins TRBV19 to TRBJ2-5, with TRBD2 matching 11 bases. The CDR3 has 12 residues. J gave up 5 bases and V 8 bases, and 1 base lay outside the gene matches. Germline-derived CDR1 and CDR2 are LNHDA and SQIVND (reference sequence). The CDR3 region has the DNA TGTGCCAGTGGACTAGCGGGTGAGACCCAGTACTTC. It encodes CASGLAGETQYF.

This chain uses TRBV2 with TRBJ2-5, with D perhaps TRBD2 (6 bases). This CDR3 contains 14 residues. The V and J ends lost 2 bases and 2 bases respectively, with 9 bases between them. CDR1 is SNHLY, CDR2 FYNNEI, per germline. CDR3 nucleotides: TGTGCCAGCAGTGAAATCCGGGGGCAAGAGACCCAGTACTTC. It specifies CASSEIRGQETQYF.

V gene TRBV7-9 combines with J gene TRBJ1-4; possibly TRBD1 for D (5 bases). This CDR3 has 15 residues. CDR1 SEHNR and CDR2 FQNEAQ come from the germline V gene (reference sequence). Trimming stripped 1 base from V and 4 bases from J, with 10 bases between. CDR3 amino acids: CASSLEQGLNEKLFF. The CDR3 nucleotides are TGTGCCAGCAGCTTAGAGCAGGGACTTAATGAAAAACTGTTTTTT.

The chain couples TRBV15 to TRBJ1-3; D unclear. V was clipped by 0 bases and J by 4 bases, with 16 bases between them. The length of the CDR3 is 17 residues. Germline CDR1 reads LNHNV; CDR2 reads YYDKDF (reference sequence). The CDR3 here is CATSRDGRTPSGNTIYF. The CDR3 DNA follows: TGTGCCACCAGCAGAGATGGGCGGACGCCCTCCGGAAACACCATATATTTT.

The CDR3 region is CASSSRDRGSLGLFF. The DNA of the CDR3 is TGTGCCAGCAGCTCCCGGGACAGGGGGTCGCTGGGACTGTTTTTT. The rearrangement links TRBV7-2 to TRBJ2-2; 11 nucleotides agree with TRBD1. The CDR3 is 15 amino acids. CDR1 is SGHTA, CDR2 FQGNSA, per germline. Germline trimming cut 4 bases from V and 14 bases from J; bases unmatched to any gene: 12.

This clone was recorded only once. V is TRBV30 and J is TRBJ2-3; TRBD2 agrees at 10 bases. The V gene's germline CDR1 is GTSNPN and CDR2 SVGIG (reference sequence). V trimming: 1 base; J trimming: 5 bases; junction bases outside the gene matches: 0. The CDR3 runs to 13 residues. In DNA form, the CDR3 reads TGTGCCTGGAGTGAGCGGGAGGGAGATACGCAGTATTTT. Encoded protein: CAWSEREGDTQYF.

The chain is built from TRBV18 and TRBJ1-2, with 8 bases lining up with TRBD1. The CDR3 covers 15 residues. J lost 0 bases, V lost 3 bases, and 3 bases had no gene match. Germline-derived CDR1 and CDR2 are KGHSH and LQKENI. The DNA of the CDR3 is TGTGCCAGCTCACCGGGGACAGGCACTAACTATGGCTACACCTTC. Protein: CASSPGTGTNYGYTF.

The rearrangement links TRBV7-9 to TRBJ1-5; D remains ambiguous. The CDR3 spans 18 residues. Trimming removed 1 base from V and 4 bases from J, with 20 bases in between. Germline CDR1 SEHNR, CDR2 FQNEAQ (reference sequence). The CDR3 DNA is TGTGCCAGCAGCTTAGGTGGGAATTCATATAGCAGTAATCAGCCCCAGCATTTT. Protein sequence: CASSLGGNSYSSNQPQHF.

This clone showed up just once. This specimen includes other DNA sequences encoding the same CDR3. V usage is TRBV19 and J usage is TRBJ2-2; D uncertain. Trimming took 6 bases from V and 3 from J, leaving 8 bases between them. This CDR3 comprises 13 residues. Germline V gene sequence: CDR1 LNHDA, CDR2 SQIVND (reference sequence). The CDR3 is CASRPLYTGELFF. In DNA, the CDR3 is TGTGCCAGTAGGCCCCTTTACACCGGGGAGCTGTTTTTT.

The rearrangement joins TRBV5-1 to TRBJ2-5, with 8 bases that match TRBD2. The germline gives CDR1 SGHRS, CDR2 YFSETQ. The V segment lost 0 bases and the J segment 1 base; nucleotides outside the gene matches: 2. The CDR3 totals 15 residues. The CDR3 region has the DNA TGCGCCAGCAGCTTGGTTGCGGGGGGCCAAGAGACCCAGTACTTC. Translated, it gives CASSLVAGGQETQYF.